The 17 T cell receptor beta chains below all came from one sample that was sequenced in a study of cytomegalovirus exposure and HLA in healthy donors. The PCR was carried out with 60 Vbeta primers and 13 Jbeta primers. Here immunoSEQ multiplex PCR was the method, and the copy in TCRdb shows in-frame clones only, minus some. The sample holds 150,000 to 200,000 clones, 78% seen once. Material for sequencing was PBMCs. The receptors were sampled from a woman aged 25-40 years in good health and CMV-seropositive.

J is TRBJ1-4 and V is TRBV7-2, with D possibly being TRBD1 (5 bases). The CDR3 sequence is 15 residues long. CDR1 SGHTA and CDR2 FQGNSA come from the germline V gene. Trimming shortened V by 5 bases and J by 5 bases, and 15 bases separated the two germline ends. CDR3 sequence: CASSPHRQKNEKLFF. CDR3 DNA: TGTGCCAGCAGCCCCCACAGGCAAAAGAATGAAAAACTGTTTTTT.

This clone was detected a few times. The chain has TRBV7-9 and TRBJ2-2, with D tentatively TRBD1 (6 bases). CDR1 is SEHNR, CDR2 FQNEAQ, per germline (reference sequence). This CDR3 has 12 amino acids. Trimming stripped 11 bases from V and 7 bases from J, with 14 bases between. The CDR3 region has the DNA TGTGCCCCCGCCCAGGGGAACGGGGAGCTGTTTTTT. Its protein product is CAPAQGNGELFF.

The chain uses TRBV27 and TRBJ1-2; TRBD1 is a possible D gene (6 bases). This CDR3 spans 14 amino acids. Germline lookup yields CDR1 MNHEY and CDR2 SMNVEV (reference sequence). V lost 6 bases to trimming and J lost 4 bases, with 15 bases between them. CDR3 protein: CASRLTGSSYGYTF. The CDR3 DNA reads as TGTGCCAGCAGGTTGACAGGTTCCTCCTATGGCTACACCTTC.

A remark on this clone: Other DNA variants within this sample encode the same CDR3. The V gene is TRBV6-5, the J gene TRBJ2-3; 11 bases match TRBD2. Trimming at V came to 2 bases and at J to 4 bases, leaving 2 bases not matched to a gene. CDR1 and CDR2 (germline): MNHEY, SVGAGI. The CDR3 extends over 15 amino acids. CDR3 coding DNA: TGTGCCAGCAGTTACACTAGCGGGGGCGCAGATACGCAGTATTTT. Residues: CASSYTSGGADTQYF.

The chain links TRBV5-1 to TRBJ1-6; 7 bases align to TRBD1. CDR3 size: 16 residues. V lost 4 bases and J lost 7; bases outside the gene matches: 11. Per germline, CDR1 SGHRS and CDR2 YFSETQ. This CDR3 reads CASSILSGGKNSPLHF. Here the CDR3 DNA reads TGCGCCAGCAGCATCCTCTCAGGGGGTAAAAATTCACCCCTCCACTTT.

This chain connects TRBV2 to TRBJ1-4; maybe TRBD1 (5 bases). The germline V gene encodes CDR1 SNHLY and CDR2 FYNNEI. This CDR3 is built from 13 residues. V dropped 4 bases and J dropped 2 bases, with 5 bases sitting between them. CDR3 region: CASSGQTNEKLFF. CDR3 in DNA: TGTGCCAGCAGTGGACAGACTAATGAAAAACTGTTTTTT. Full variable domain (rest looked up from reference TRBV2 and TRBJ1-4): EPEVTQTPSHQVTQMGQEVILRCVPISNHLYFYWYRQILGQKVEFLVSFYNNEISEKSEIFDDQFSVERPDGSNFTLKIRSTKLEDSAMYFCASSGQTNEKLFFGSGTQLSVL.

The genes are TRBV19 and TRBJ2-1, with TRBD2 matching 12 bases. Germline assignment: CDR1 LNHDA and CDR2 SQIVND (reference sequence). This CDR3 has 16 residues. V lost 5 bases to trimming and J lost 5 bases; unmatched junction nucleotides: 7. CDR3 bases: TGTGCCAGTAGTTCTCCGGGACTAGCGGGCAACAATGAGCAGTTCTTC. Its protein is CASSSPGLAGNNEQFF.

The chain uses TRBV5-5 and TRBJ2-4; no firm D call. The CDR3 length is 14 residues. Trimming cost V 1 base and J 0 bases, with 5 bases left between them. Germline lookup yields CDR1 SGHKS and CDR2 YYEKEE (reference sequence). The CDR3 DNA reads as TGTGCCAGCAGCTTGTTAGTAGCCAAAAACATTCAGTACTTC. Translated, it gives CASSLLVAKNIQYF.

CDR3 bases: TGTGCCAGCAGCCAAGAAGCAGCGACAGATACGCAGTATTTT. Amino acid sequence: CASSQEAATDTQYF. The chain is built from TRBV11-2 and TRBJ2-3; no firm D call. Germline V CDR1 and CDR2: SGHAT, FQNNGV. The CDR3 contains 14 residues. V was clipped by 5 bases and J by 3 bases, with 12 bases between them. The whole variable domain, filled in from reference TRBV11-2 and TRBJ2-3, reads EAGVAQSPRYKIIEKRQSVAFWCNPISGHATLYWYQQILGQGPKLLIQFQNNGVVDDSQLPKDRFSAERLKGVDSTLKIQPAKLEDSAVYLCASSQEAATDTQYFGPGTRLTVL.

The genes are TRBV29-1 and TRBJ2-1; D gene uncertain. Per the germline V gene, CDR1 is SQVTM and CDR2 is ANQGSEA. This CDR3 spans 16 amino acids. Trimming left V 4 bases short and J 10 bases short, with 26 bases between. CDR3: CSVGGFGRISENEQFF. The CDR3 region has the DNA TGCAGCGTTGGCGGATTTGGTCGTATATCTGAGAACGAGCAGTTCTTC.

This rearrangement joins TRBV7-9 to TRBJ2-7; TRBD1 matches 7 bases. Trimming took 1 base from V and 2 from J; bases not matched to a gene: 11. This CDR3 has 17 amino acids. The germline gives CDR1 SEHNR, CDR2 FQNEAQ (reference sequence). The CDR3 region is CASSLGGVTGVTYEQYF. CDR3 in DNA: TGTGCCAGCAGCTTAGGAGGTGTCACAGGGGTCACCTACGAGCAGTACTTC.

The chain recombines TRBV27 with TRBJ1-3, with D uncertain. Germline V gene lookup returns CDR1 MNHEY and CDR2 SMNVEV (reference sequence). V lost 5 bases, J lost 2 bases, and 7 bases lay in between. The CDR3 is 13 residues long. The CDR3 DNA sequence: TGTGCCAGCAGTCCCCGGGCTGGAAACACCATATATTTT. Residues: CASSPRAGNTIYF.

The chain employs TRBV25-1 and TRBJ2-5; 12 bases are shared with TRBD2. Germline V CDR1 and CDR2: MGHDK, SYGVNS. Trimming removed 1 base from V and 5 bases from J; junction bases left unmatched: 8. This CDR3 has 17 residues. The chain's CDR3 is CASSESTSGRSRETQYF. The CDR3 region has the DNA TGTGCCAGCAGTGAATCAACTAGCGGGAGGTCTAGGGAGACCCAGTACTTC.

On this clone: At one end, the junction sequence differs from germline, possibly due to a read error. This rearrangement joins TRBV7-7 to TRBJ2-7, with TRBD2 identical over 12 bases. The CDR3 spans 15 residues. Germline CDR1 reads SSHAT; CDR2 reads FNYEAQ (reference sequence). CDR3 amino acids: CASSPLAGGGGEQYF. CDR3 coding DNA: TGTGCTAGCAGCCCGCTAGCGGGAGGGGGGGGCGAGCAGTACTTC.

The chain joins TRBV7-9 to TRBJ2-6, with D hard to call. CDR3 length equals 15 residues. The V end lost 4 bases, the J end lost 1 base, and 8 bases lay between the germline ends. Germline V gene lookup returns CDR1 SEHNR and CDR2 FQNEAQ (reference sequence). The CDR3 loop is CASSSRRSGANVLTF. The CDR3 region has the DNA TGTGCCAGCAGCTCTAGGAGATCTGGGGCCAACGTCCTGACTTTC.

The chain links TRBV28 to TRBJ1-2, with D possibly matching TRBD1 (5 bases). The CDR3 covers 15 residues. Deletions cut 4 bases from V and 8 bases from J, with 20 bases between. From germline, CDR1 is MDHEN and CDR2 SYDVKM. The CDR3 sequence is CASSSSLGARWGYTF. The CDR3 DNA reads TGTGCCAGCAGTTCCTCATTAGGGGCCCGCTGGGGCTACACCTTC.

The chain combines TRBV27 with TRBJ2-1, with D possibly TRBD2 on 6 matching bases. CDR1 MNHEY and CDR2 SMNVEV come from the germline V gene (reference sequence). The CDR3 is made up of 16 amino acids. V dropped 0 bases and J dropped 3 bases, with 12 bases sitting between them. This CDR3 reads CASSLSSGENYNEQFF. The CDR3 DNA follows: TGTGCCAGCAGTTTATCATCGGGGGAGAACTACAATGAGCAGTTCTTC.